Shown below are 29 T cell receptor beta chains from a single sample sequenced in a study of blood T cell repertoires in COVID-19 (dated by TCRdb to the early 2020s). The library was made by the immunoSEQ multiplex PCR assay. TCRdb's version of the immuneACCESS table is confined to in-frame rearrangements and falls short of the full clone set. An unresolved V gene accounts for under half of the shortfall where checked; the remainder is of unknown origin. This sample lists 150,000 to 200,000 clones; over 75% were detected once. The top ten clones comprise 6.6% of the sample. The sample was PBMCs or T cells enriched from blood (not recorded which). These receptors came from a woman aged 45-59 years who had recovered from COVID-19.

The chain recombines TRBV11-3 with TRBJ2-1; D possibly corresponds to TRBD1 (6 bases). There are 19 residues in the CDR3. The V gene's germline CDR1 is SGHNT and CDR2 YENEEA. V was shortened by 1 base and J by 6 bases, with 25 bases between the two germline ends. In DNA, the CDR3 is TGTGCCAGCAGCTTAGGGGCCTTGACCGGGACATCGGAAACCAATGAGCAGTTCTTC. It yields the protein CASSLGALTGTSETNEQFF.

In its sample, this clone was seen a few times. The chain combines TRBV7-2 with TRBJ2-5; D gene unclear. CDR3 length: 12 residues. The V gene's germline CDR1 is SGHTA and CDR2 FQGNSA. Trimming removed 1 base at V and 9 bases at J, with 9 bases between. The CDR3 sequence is CASSLEGGPQYF. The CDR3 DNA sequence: TGTGCCAGCAGCTTAGAAGGCGGCCCCCAGTACTTC.

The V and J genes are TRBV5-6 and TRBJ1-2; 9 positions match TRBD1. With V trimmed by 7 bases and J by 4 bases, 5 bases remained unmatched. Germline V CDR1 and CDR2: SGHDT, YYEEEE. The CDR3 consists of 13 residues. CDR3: CASDDRGSYGYTF. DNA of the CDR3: TGTGCCAGCGATGACAGGGGGTCCTATGGCTACACCTTC.

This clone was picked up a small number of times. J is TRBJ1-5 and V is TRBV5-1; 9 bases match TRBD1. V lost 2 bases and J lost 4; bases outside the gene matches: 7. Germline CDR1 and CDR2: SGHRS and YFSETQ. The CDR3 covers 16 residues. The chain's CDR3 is CASSLSGTGLNQPQHF. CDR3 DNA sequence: TGCGCCAGCAGCTTATCCGGGACAGGGTTAAATCAGCCCCAGCATTTT.

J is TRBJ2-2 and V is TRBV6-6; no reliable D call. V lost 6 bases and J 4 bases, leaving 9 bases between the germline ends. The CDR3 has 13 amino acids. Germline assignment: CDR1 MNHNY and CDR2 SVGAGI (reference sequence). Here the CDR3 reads CASRNAPTGELFF. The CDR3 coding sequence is TGTGCCAGCAGAAACGCGCCCACCGGGGAGCTGTTTTTT.

CDR3 protein: CASSLGQVAGGLETQYF. CDR3 nucleotide sequence: TGTGCCAGCAGTTTAGGCCAGGTAGCGGGGGGGTTGGAGACCCAGTACTTC. The chain has TRBV27 and TRBJ2-5; 11 nucleotides agree with TRBD2. This CDR3 spans 17 amino acids. V was pared by 2 bases and J by 5 bases, with 10 bases of the junction left unmatched. Germline CDR1 MNHEY, CDR2 SMNVEV (reference sequence).

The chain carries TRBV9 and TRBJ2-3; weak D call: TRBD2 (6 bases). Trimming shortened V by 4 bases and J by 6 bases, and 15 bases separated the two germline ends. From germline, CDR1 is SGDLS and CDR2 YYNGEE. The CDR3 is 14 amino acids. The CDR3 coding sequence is TGTGCCAGCAGCCCTCGACTAGTTACGGATACGCAGTATTTT. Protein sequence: CASSPRLVTDTQYF.

CDR3 DNA sequence: TGTGCCAGCAGCTCAGGACGGACAGGGTTCTCCTACGAGCAGTACTTC. It is translated as CASSSGRTGFSYEQYF. The chain employs TRBV7-8 and TRBJ2-7; 8 bases line up with TRBD1. V trimming: 4 bases; J trimming: 0 bases; junction bases outside the gene matches: 8. Per germline, CDR1 SGHVS and CDR2 FQNEAQ. This CDR3 region has 16 residues.

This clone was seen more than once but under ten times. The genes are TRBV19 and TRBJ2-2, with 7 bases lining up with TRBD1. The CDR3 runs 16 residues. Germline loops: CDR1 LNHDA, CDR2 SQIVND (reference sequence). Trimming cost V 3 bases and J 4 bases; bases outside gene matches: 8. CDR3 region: CASSIPLSGGTGELFF. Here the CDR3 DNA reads TGTGCCAGTAGTATCCCCCTGTCAGGGGGCACCGGGGAGCTGTTTTTT.

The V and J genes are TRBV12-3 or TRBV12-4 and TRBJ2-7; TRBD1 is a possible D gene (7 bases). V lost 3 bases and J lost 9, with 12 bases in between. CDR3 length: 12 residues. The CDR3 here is CASSLEGAGQYF. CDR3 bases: TGTGCCAGCAGTTTGGAGGGGGCAGGGCAGTACTTC.

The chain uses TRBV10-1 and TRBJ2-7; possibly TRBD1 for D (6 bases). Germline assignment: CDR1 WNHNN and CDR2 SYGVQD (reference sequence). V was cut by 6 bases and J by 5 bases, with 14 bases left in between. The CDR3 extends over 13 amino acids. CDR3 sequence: CASSSPPGDEQYF. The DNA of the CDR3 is TGCGCCAGCAGCTCCCCACCAGGGGACGAGCAGTACTTC.

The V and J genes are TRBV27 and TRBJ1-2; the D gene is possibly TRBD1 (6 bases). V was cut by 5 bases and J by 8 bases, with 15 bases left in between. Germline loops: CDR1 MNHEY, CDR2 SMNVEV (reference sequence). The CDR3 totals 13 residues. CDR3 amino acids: CASSITGSGGYTF. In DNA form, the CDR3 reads TGTGCCAGCAGTATCACAGGGTCTGGGGGCTACACCTTC.

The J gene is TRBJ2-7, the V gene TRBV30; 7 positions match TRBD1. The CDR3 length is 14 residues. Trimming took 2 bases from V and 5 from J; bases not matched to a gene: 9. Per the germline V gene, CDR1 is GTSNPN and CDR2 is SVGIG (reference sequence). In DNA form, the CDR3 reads TGTGCCTGGAGTCACAAGGGGGCGCGCAACGAGCAGTACTTC. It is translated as CAWSHKGARNEQYF.

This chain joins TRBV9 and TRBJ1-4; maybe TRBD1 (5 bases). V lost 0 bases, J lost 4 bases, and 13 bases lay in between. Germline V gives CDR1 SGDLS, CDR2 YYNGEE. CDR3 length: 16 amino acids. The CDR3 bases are TGTGCCAGCAGCGTAGCCGCGGGGGGGGTTAATGAAAAACTGTTTTTT. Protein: CASSVAAGGVNEKLFF. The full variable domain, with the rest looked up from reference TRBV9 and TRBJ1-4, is DSGVTQTPKHLITATGQRVTLRCSPRSGDLSVYWYQQSLDQGLQFLIQYYNGEERAKGNILERFSAQQFPDLHSELNLSSLELGDSALYFCASSVAAGGVNEKLFFGSGTQLSVL.

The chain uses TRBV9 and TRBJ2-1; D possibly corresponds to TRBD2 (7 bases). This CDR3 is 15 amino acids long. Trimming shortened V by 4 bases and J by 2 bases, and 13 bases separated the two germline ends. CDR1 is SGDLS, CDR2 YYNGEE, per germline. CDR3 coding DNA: TGTGCCAGCAGCCGGGGGGCGGGAACCTACAATGAGCAGTTCTTC. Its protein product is CASSRGAGTYNEQFF.

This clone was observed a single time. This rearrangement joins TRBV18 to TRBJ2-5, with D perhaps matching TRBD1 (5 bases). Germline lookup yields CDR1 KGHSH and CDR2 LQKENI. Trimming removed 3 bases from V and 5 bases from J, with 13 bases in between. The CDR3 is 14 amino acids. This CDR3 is CASSPPAGWETQYF. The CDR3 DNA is TGTGCCAGCTCACCCCCAGCAGGGTGGGAGACCCAGTACTTC. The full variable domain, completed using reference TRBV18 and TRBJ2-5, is NAGVMQNPRHLVRRRGQEARLRCSPMKGHSHVYWYRQLPEEGLKFMVYLQKENIIDESGMPKERFSAEFPKEGPSILRIQQVVRGDSAAYFCASSPPAGWETQYFGPGTRLLVL.

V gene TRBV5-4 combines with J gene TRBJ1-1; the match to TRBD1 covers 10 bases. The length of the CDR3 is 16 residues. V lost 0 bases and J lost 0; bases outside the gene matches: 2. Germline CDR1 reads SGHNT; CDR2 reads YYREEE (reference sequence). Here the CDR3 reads CASSLGQGAMNTEAFF. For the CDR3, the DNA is TGTGCCAGCAGCTTGGGACAGGGGGCGATGAACACTGAAGCTTTCTTT. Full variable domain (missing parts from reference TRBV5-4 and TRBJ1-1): ETGVTQSPTHLIKTRGQQVTLRCSSQSGHNTVSWYQQALGQGPQFIFQYYREEENGRGNFPPRFSGLQFPNYSSELNVNALELDDSALYLCASSLGQGAMNTEAFFGQGTRLTVV.

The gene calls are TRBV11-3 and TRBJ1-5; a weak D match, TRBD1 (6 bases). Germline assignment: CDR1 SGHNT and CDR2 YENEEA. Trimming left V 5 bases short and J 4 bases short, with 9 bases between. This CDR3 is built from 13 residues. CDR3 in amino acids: CASSETGNQPQHF. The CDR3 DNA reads TGTGCCAGCAGCGAAACAGGGAATCAGCCCCAGCATTTT.

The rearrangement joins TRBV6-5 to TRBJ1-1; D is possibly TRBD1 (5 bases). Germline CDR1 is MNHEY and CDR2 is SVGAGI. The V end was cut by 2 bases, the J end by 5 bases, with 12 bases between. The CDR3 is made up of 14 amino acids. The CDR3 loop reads CASSYPGLETEAFF. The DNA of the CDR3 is TGTGCCAGCAGTTACCCAGGGTTGGAAACTGAAGCTTTCTTT.

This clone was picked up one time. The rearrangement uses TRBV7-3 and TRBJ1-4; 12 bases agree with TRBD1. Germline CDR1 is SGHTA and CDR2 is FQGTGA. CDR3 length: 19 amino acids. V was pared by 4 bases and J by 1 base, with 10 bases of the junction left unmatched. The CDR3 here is CASSYIGTGGVGTNEKLFF. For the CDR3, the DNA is TGTGCCAGCAGCTATATCGGGACAGGGGGCGTAGGAACTAATGAAAAACTGTTTTTT.

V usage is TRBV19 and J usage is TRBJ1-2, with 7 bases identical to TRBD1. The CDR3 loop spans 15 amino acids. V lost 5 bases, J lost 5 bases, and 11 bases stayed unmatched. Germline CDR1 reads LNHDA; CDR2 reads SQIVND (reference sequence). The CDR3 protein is CASSPGTVIGYGYTF. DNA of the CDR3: TGTGCCAGTAGTCCCGGGACAGTTATAGGGTATGGCTACACCTTC.

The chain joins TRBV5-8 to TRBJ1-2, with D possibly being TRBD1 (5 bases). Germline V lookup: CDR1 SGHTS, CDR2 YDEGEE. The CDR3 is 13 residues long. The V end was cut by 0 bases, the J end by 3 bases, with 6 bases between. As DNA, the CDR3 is TGTGCCAGCAGCTTGGAAGGGGACTATGGCTACACCTTC. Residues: CASSLEGDYGYTF.

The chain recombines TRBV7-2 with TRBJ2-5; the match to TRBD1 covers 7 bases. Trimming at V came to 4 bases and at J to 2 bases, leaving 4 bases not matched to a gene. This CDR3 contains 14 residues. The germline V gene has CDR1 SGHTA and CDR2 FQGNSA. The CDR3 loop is CASSSGQRQETQYF. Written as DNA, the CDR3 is TGTGCCAGCAGCTCGGGACAGCGTCAAGAGACCCAGTACTTC.

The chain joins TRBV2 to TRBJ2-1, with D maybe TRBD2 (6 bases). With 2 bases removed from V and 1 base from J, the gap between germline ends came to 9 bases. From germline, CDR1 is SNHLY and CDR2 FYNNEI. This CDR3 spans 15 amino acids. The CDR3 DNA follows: TGTGCCAGCAGTGAACGGGACTTATCCTACAATGAGCAGTTCTTC. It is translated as CASSERDLSYNEQFF.

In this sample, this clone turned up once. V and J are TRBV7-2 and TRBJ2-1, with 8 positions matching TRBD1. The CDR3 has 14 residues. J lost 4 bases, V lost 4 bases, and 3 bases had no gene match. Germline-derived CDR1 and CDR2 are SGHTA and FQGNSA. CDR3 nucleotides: TGTGCCAGCAGCTCCACAGGGGGTTACAATGAGCAGTTCTTC. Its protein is CASSSTGGYNEQFF.

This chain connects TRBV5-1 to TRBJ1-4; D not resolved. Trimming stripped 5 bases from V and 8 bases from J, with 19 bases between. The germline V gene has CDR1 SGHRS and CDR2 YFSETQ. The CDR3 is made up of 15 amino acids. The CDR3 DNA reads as TGCGCCAGCAGTCCTTCCGGAGGGTATAACGAAAAACTGTTTTTT. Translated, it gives CASSPSGGYNEKLFF.

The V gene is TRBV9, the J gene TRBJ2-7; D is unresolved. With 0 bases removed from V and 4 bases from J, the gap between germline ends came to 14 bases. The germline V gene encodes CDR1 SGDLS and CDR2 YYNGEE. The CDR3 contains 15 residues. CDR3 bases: TGTGCCAGCAGCGTAGGAACCCGCGGAGTTTACGAGCAGTACTTC. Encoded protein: CASSVGTRGVYEQYF.

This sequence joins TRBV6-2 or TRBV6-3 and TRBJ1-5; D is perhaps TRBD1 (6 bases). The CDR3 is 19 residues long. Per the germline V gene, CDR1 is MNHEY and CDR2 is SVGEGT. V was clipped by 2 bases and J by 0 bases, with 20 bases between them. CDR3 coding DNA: TGTGCCAGCAGTTACCCGGACAGCAACTTGATTTCTAGCAATCAGCCCCAGCATTTT. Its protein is CASSYPDSNLISSNQPQHF.

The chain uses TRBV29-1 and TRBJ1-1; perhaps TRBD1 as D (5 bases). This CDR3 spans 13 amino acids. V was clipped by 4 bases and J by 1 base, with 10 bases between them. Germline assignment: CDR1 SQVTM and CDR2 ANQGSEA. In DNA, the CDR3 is TGCAGCGTTGGGGTCAGGGAGAACACTGAAGCTTTCTTT. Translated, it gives CSVGVRENTEAFF.